These 23 T cell receptor beta chains were sequenced from one sample in a study of blood T cell repertoires in COVID-19. Profiling relied on immunoSEQ multiplex PCR, and the TCRdb table lists in-frame clones only, not all of them. The data hold a few hundred thousand clones, with around 90% observed a single time. The specimen sequenced was PBMCs or T cells enriched from blood (not recorded which). The receptors stem from a man aged 30 to 45 who had been exposed to COVID-19.

The chain joins TRBV12-3 or TRBV12-4 to TRBJ1-5, with a tentative D call TRBD1 (5 bases). The CDR3 is 13 amino acids. The germline V and J ends were trimmed by 6 bases and 7 bases, with 13 bases remaining between them. The CDR3: CASSSGGVQPQHF. CDR3 coding DNA: TGTGCCAGCAGCTCGGGGGGGGTCCAGCCCCAGCATTTT.

The chain employs TRBV5-1 and TRBJ1-2; tentatively, D is TRBD1 (6 bases). Trimming removed 2 bases from V and 6 bases from J, with 8 bases in between. The CDR3 is made up of 12 amino acids. Germline lookup yields CDR1 SGHRS and CDR2 YFSETQ. The CDR3 spells CASSFTGNGYTF. CDR3 sequence (DNA): TGCGCCAGCAGCTTTACAGGGAATGGCTACACCTTC.

This chain uses TRBV18 with TRBJ2-2, with D possibly being TRBD2 (5 bases). The CDR3 sequence is 15 residues long. Trimming shortened V by 1 base and J by 7 bases, and 13 bases separated the two germline ends. CDR1 and CDR2 (germline): KGHSH, LQKENI. Here the CDR3 reads CASSPLRTAGGELFF. The CDR3 nucleotides read TGTGCCAGCTCACCACTAAGGACGGCGGGCGGGGAGCTGTTTTTT. Full variable domain (remainder filled in from reference TRBV18 and TRBJ2-2): NAGVMQNPRHLVRRRGQEARLRCSPMKGHSHVYWYRQLPEEGLKFMVYLQKENIIDESGMPKERFSAEFPKEGPSILRIQQVVRGDSAAYFCASSPLRTAGGELFFGEGSRLTVL.

This chain joins TRBV10-3 and TRBJ2-5; 7 bases line up with TRBD1. V dropped 3 bases and J dropped 4; count of bases not matched to a gene: 5. Germline values: CDR1 ENHRY, CDR2 SYGVKD. The CDR3 runs 14 residues. The CDR3 protein is CAISERQGGETQYF. The CDR3 region has the DNA TGTGCCATCAGTGAACGACAGGGTGGAGAGACCCAGTACTTC.

J is TRBJ1-1 and V is TRBV24-1; the match to TRBD1 covers 7 bases. Trimming took 1 base from V and 5 from J; bases not matched to a gene: 6. Germline V CDR1 and CDR2: KGHDR, SFDVKD. This CDR3 is 15 amino acids long. The CDR3 loop reads CATSDFTGEKTEAFF. In DNA form, the CDR3 reads TGTGCCACCAGTGATTTTACAGGGGAGAAAACTGAAGCTTTCTTT.

The chain carries TRBV27 and TRBJ1-1; a weak D match, TRBD1 (6 bases). Per the germline V gene, CDR1 is MNHEY and CDR2 is SMNVEV (reference sequence). The CDR3 spans 16 residues. V was shortened by 2 bases and J by 6 bases, with 19 bases between the two germline ends. The CDR3 nucleotides read TGTGCCAGCAGTTTAAGGGGGTGGGGCCAGTACGCTGAAGCTTTCTTT. Translated, it gives CASSLRGWGQYAEAFF.

The chain recombines TRBV18 with TRBJ2-1; D gene uncertain. The CDR3 runs 15 residues. Germline V CDR1 and CDR2: KGHSH, LQKENI. V was trimmed by 2 bases and J by 3 bases, leaving 11 bases between them. CDR3 nucleotides: TGTGCCAGCTCACCAGAGCAAATCAACTACAATGAGCAGTTCTTC. It yields the protein CASSPEQINYNEQFF. Using reference TRBV18 and TRBJ2-1 for the parts outside the CDR3, the full variable domain is NAGVMQNPRHLVRRRGQEARLRCSPMKGHSHVYWYRQLPEEGLKFMVYLQKENIIDESGMPKERFSAEFPKEGPSILRIQQVVRGDSAAYFCASSPEQINYNEQFFGPGTRLTVL.

The chain couples TRBV7-9 to TRBJ1-1; maybe TRBD1 (5 bases). Germline assignment: CDR1 SEHNR and CDR2 FQNEAQ (reference sequence). The V and J ends lost 7 bases and 5 bases respectively, with 8 bases between them. This CDR3 comprises 11 residues. CDR3 residues: CASMGGTEAFF. CDR3 bases: TGTGCCAGCATGGGGGGGACTGAAGCTTTCTTT.

The genes are TRBV19 and TRBJ1-2, with 9 bases aligning to TRBD1. Looked up from germline, CDR1 is LNHDA and CDR2 is SQIVND (reference sequence). J was trimmed by 7 bases and V by 8 bases; bases with no gene match: 14. This CDR3 region has 15 residues. CDR3 in amino acids: CASHAQTGGERGYTF. The CDR3 region has the DNA TGTGCCAGTCACGCCCAAACAGGGGGCGAGCGTGGCTACACCTTC.

This rearrangement joins TRBV13 to TRBJ1-4; D gene uncertain. The length of the CDR3 is 14 residues. Germline lookup yields CDR1 PRHDT and CDR2 FYEKMQ (reference sequence). Trimming pared 3 bases from V and 8 bases from J, leaving 13 bases between. In DNA form, the CDR3 reads TGTGCCAGCAGCTTCCGAGGGAGTCGGGAAAAACTGTTTTTT. This sequence encodes CASSFRGSREKLFF.

This chain joins TRBV11-2 and TRBJ1-1; D is uncertain. Trimming stripped 1 base from V and 3 bases from J, with 21 bases between. Germline CDR1 reads SGHAT; CDR2 reads FQNNGV. The CDR3 consists of 18 residues. The CDR3 nucleotides read TGTGCCAGCAGCTTAGTATCTCTCCGTCGGCTCAGGCACACTGAAGCTTTCTTT. Translating gives CASSLVSLRRLRHTEAFF. Complete variable domain (other parts from reference TRBV11-2 and TRBJ1-1): EAGVAQSPRYKIIEKRQSVAFWCNPISGHATLYWYQQILGQGPKLLIQFQNNGVVDDSQLPKDRFSAERLKGVDSTLKIQPAKLEDSAVYLCASSLVSLRRLRHTEAFFGQGTRLTVV.

CDR3 nucleotide sequence: TGTGCCAGCAGCCCCGACAGTTACATGAACACTGAAGCTTTCTTT. Its protein product is CASSPDSYMNTEAFF. The chain links TRBV7-9 to TRBJ1-1; D is possibly TRBD1 (5 bases). Germline values: CDR1 SEHNR, CDR2 FQNEAQ (reference sequence). V was cut by 5 bases and J by 0 bases, with 13 bases left in between. This CDR3 comprises 15 residues.

The rearrangement joins TRBV27 to TRBJ2-7; D possibly corresponds to TRBD1 (5 bases). V was trimmed by 5 bases and J by 5 bases, leaving 16 bases between them. The germline CDR1 and CDR2 sequences are MNHEY and SMNVEV (reference sequence). The CDR3 sequence is 14 residues long. In DNA form, the CDR3 reads TGTGCCAGCAGTCCGCCCGGACAATCCGACGAGCAGTACTTC. It yields the protein CASSPPGQSDEQYF.

The CDR3 nucleotides read TGTGCCAGCAGCGTCGGGAAGAGGACTAGCGACACCGGGGAGCTGTTTTTT. The encoded protein is CASSVGKRTSDTGELFF. This rearrangement joins TRBV9 to TRBJ2-2; 9 bases fit TRBD2. Germline V gene sequence: CDR1 SGDLS, CDR2 YYNGEE. The trim removed 2 bases at V and 3 bases at J, leaving 8 bases unmatched. CDR3 length equals 17 residues. Complete variable domain (other parts from reference TRBV9 and TRBJ2-2): DSGVTQTPKHLITATGQRVTLRCSPRSGDLSVYWYQQSLDQGLQFLIQYYNGEERAKGNILERFSAQQFPDLHSELNLSSLELGDSALYFCASSVGKRTSDTGELFFGEGSRLTVL.

V and J are TRBV11-3 and TRBJ2-1; 7 bases align to TRBD2. Germline CDR1 and CDR2: SGHNT and YENEEA. Trimming at V came to 3 bases and at J to 5 bases, leaving 10 bases not matched to a gene. This CDR3 region has 16 residues. DNA of the CDR3: TGTGCCAGCAGCTTCACGGGAAGCGGGGTCCACAATGAGCAGTTCTTC. Translated, it gives CASSFTGSGVHNEQFF.

The gene calls are TRBV25-1 and TRBJ1-2; D not resolved. Germline loops: CDR1 MGHDK, CDR2 SYGVNS. The CDR3 contains 13 residues. V lost 3 bases and J lost 4, with 9 bases in between. CDR3 in amino acids: CASSERTSYGYTF. CDR3 DNA: TGTGCCAGCAGTGAGAGGACTTCCTATGGCTACACCTTC.

This chain uses TRBV5-5 with TRBJ1-1; weak D call: TRBD1 (6 bases). Trimming pared 4 bases from V and 8 bases from J, leaving 15 bases between. Per the germline V gene, CDR1 is SGHKS and CDR2 is YYEKEE (reference sequence). This CDR3 comprises 13 residues. Here the CDR3 reads CASSVTGRSEAFF. Written as DNA, the CDR3 is TGTGCCAGCAGCGTTACAGGGCGTTCCGAAGCTTTCTTT.

The chain employs TRBV18 and TRBJ1-2; TRBD1 matches at 11 bases. Per germline, CDR1 KGHSH and CDR2 LQKENI. The CDR3 sequence is 14 residues long. With 3 bases clipped from V and 8 bases from J, the junction kept 5 bases outside the gene matches. The CDR3 DNA reads TGTGCCAGCTCACCGGACAGGGGGCTTGGGGGCTACACCTTC. Amino acid sequence: CASSPDRGLGGYTF.

The gene calls are TRBV27 and TRBJ1-4, with no clear D. This CDR3 contains 11 residues. Trimming removed 6 bases at V and 7 bases at J, with 6 bases between. Germline CDR1 MNHEY, CDR2 SMNVEV (reference sequence). The CDR3, as DNA: TGTGCCAGCAGGACGGGTGAAAAACTGTTTTTT. This translates into CASRTGEKLFF.

The chain uses TRBV21-1 and TRBJ1-4. TRBV21-1 has pseudogene status. The CDR3 contains 14 residues. The CDR3 region is CASSKVDSGEKLFF. The CDR3 bases are TGTGCCAGCAGCAAAGTTGACTCTGGGGAAAAACTGTTTTTT.

V gene TRBV10-3 combines with J gene TRBJ1-5; 10 nucleotides match TRBD1. CDR1 is ENHRY, CDR2 SYGVKD, per germline. The CDR3 runs 14 residues. V trimming: 6 bases; J trimming: 3 bases; junction bases outside the gene matches: 2. This CDR3 reads CAIRGTGDNQPQHF. CDR3 in DNA: TGTGCCATCAGAGGGACAGGGGACAATCAGCCCCAGCATTTT.

The chain links TRBV5-4 to TRBJ1-2; a possible D gene is TRBD1 (5 bases). Germline assignment: CDR1 SGHNT and CDR2 YYREEE (reference sequence). Trimming stripped 3 bases from V and 4 bases from J, with 10 bases between. This CDR3 has 13 amino acids. CDR3 sequence: CASSYGGGYGYTF. The CDR3 DNA sequence: TGTGCCAGCAGCTATGGGGGGGGCTATGGCTACACCTTC.

The chain employs TRBV2 and TRBJ2-5, with 7 bases aligning to TRBD1. Trimming removed 7 bases from V and 3 bases from J; junction bases left unmatched: 11. The CDR3 runs to 15 residues. CDR1 and CDR2 (germline): SNHLY, FYNNEI. DNA for the CDR3: TGTGCCAGCATGTCTCTCGACAGGGTCGAAGAGACCCAGTACTTC. Protein product: CASMSLDRVEETQYF.